This T cell receptor beta chain was captured in a study of shared clonotypes between healthy human individuals. Deep was the level used in running the assay. Measured with immunoSEQ multiplex PCR; TCRdb has only the in-frame clones, and not every one. The sample lists some 2.1 million clones; 85% to 95% were seen once. The length of the CDR3 is 14 residues. Germline V gives CDR1 LNHNV, CDR2 YYDKDF (reference sequence). The junction had 3 bases not matched to a gene; V was cut back by 2 bases and J by 3 bases. The chain has TRBV15 and TRBJ2-7, with 8 bases that match TRBD2. The clonotype was recovered from a man between 18 and 35 years old in good health. The sample taken for sequencing was naive CD4+ T cells sorted from blood. The sample's subset: CD45RA+ positively selected. Here the CDR3 reads CATSRSGTSYEQYF. CDR3 DNA: TGTGCCACCAGCAGATCCGGGACTAGCTACGAGCAGTACTTC.